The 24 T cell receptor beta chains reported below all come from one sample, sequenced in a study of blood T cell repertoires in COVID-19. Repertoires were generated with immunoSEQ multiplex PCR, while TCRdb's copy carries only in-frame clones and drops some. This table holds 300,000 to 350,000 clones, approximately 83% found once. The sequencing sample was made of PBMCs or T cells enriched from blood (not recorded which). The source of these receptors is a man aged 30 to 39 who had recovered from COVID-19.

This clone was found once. This CDR3 reads CAWSPGQPSSYEQYF. Here the CDR3 DNA reads TGTGCCTGGAGTCCGGGACAGCCGAGCTCCTACGAGCAGTACTTC. The chain couples TRBV30 to TRBJ2-7, with 7 bases that match TRBD1. Trimming removed 2 bases from V and 0 bases from J; junction bases left unmatched: 7. The CDR3 extends over 15 amino acids. CDR1 and CDR2 from the germline V gene are GTSNPN and SVGIG (reference sequence).

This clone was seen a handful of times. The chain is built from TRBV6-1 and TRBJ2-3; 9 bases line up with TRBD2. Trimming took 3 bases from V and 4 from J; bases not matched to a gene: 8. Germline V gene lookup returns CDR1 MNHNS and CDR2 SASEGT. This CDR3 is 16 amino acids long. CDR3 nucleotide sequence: TGTGCCAGCAGTGAGGTCCCCGCGGGGGGGCCAGATACGCAGTATTTT. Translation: CASSEVPAGGPDTQYF.

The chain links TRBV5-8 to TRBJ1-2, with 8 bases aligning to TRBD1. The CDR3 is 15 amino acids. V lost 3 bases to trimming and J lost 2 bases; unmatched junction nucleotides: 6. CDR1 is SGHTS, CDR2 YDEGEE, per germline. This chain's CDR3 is CASSWGTGDNYGYTF. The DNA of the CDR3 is TGTGCCAGCAGCTGGGGGACAGGCGACAACTATGGCTACACCTTC.

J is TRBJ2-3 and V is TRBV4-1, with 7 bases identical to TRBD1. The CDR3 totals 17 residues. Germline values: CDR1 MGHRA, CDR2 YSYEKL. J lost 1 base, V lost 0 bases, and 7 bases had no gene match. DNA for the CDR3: TGCGCCAGCAGCCAAGAGCACAGGGGTTTCGGCACAGATACGCAGTATTTT. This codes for CASSQEHRGFGTDTQYF.

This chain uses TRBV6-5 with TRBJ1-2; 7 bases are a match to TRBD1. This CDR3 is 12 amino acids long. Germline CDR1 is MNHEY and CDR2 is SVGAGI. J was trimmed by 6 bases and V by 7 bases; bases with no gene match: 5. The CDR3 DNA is TGTGCCAGCAATCCCCAGGGGGATGGCTACACCTTC. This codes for CASNPQGDGYTF.

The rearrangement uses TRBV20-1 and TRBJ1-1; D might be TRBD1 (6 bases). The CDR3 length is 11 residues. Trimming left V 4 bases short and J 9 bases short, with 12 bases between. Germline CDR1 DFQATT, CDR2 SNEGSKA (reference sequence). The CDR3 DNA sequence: TGCAGTGCTACCACAGGGCCCCAAGCTTTCTTT. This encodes CSATTGPQAFF.

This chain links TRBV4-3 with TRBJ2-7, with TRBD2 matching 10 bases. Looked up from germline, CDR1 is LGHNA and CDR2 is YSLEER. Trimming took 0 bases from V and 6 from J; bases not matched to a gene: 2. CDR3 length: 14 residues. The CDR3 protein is CASSQEAGGLEQYF. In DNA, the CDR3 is TGCGCCAGCAGCCAAGAAGCGGGGGGGCTCGAGCAGTACTTC.

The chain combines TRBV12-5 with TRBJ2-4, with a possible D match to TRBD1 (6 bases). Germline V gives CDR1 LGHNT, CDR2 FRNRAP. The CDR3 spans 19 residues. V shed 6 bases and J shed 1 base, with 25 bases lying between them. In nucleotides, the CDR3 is TGTGCTAGTGGATTTACAACCCAAACACAGGGCGACGCCAAAAACATTCAGTACTTC. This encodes CASGFTTQTQGDAKNIQYF.

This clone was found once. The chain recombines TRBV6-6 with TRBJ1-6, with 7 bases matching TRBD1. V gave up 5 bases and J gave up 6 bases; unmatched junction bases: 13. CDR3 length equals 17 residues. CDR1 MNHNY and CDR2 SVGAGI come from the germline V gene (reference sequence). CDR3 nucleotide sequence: TGTGCCAGCAGTCGCGGTACCGGGACAGAAAGTAATTCACCCCTCCACTTT. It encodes CASSRGTGTESNSPLHF.

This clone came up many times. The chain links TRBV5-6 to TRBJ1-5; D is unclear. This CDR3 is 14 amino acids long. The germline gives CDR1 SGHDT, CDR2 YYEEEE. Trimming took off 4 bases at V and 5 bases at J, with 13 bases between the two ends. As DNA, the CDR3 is TGTGCCAGCAGCCTCAGCAGGACTCATCAGCCCCAGCATTTT. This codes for CASSLSRTHQPQHF.

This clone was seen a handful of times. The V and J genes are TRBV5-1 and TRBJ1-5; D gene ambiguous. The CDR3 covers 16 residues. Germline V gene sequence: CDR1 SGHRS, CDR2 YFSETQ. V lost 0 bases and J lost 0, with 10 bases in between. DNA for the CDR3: TGCGCCAGCAGCTTGGGAACAGCCCATAGCAATCAGCCCCAGCATTTT. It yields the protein CASSLGTAHSNQPQHF.

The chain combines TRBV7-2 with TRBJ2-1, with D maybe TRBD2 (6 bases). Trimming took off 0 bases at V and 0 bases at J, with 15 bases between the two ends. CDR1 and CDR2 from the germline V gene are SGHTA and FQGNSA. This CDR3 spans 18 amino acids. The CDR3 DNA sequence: TGTGCCAGCAGCTTAGCGGGTATACGGGGGAGCTCCTACAATGAGCAGTTCTTC. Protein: CASSLAGIRGSSYNEQFF.

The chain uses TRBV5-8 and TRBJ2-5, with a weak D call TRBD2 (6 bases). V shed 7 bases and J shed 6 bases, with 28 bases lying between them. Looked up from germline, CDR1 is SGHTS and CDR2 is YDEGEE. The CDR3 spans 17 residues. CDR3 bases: TGTGCCAGCTCAGGCTTAGCGGACCCGGCGAGGTTGCAGACCCAGTACTTC. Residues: CASSGLADPARLQTQYF. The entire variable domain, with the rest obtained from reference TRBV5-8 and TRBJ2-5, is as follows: EAGVTQSPTHLIKTRGQQATLRCSPISGHTSVYWYQQALGLGLQFLLWYDEGEERNRGNFPPRFSGRQFPNYSSELNVNALELEDSALYLCASSGLADPARLQTQYFGPGTRLLVL.

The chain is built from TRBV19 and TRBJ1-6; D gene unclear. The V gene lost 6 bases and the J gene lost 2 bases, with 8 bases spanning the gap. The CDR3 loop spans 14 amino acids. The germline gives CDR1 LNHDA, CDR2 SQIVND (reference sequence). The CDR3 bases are TGTGCCAGTAGCGAGGCCACCTATAATTCACCCCTCCACTTT. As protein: CASSEATYNSPLHF.

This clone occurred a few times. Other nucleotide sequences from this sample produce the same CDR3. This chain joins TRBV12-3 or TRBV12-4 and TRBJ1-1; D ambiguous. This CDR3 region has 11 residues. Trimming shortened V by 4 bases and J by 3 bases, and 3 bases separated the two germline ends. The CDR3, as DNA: TGTGCCAGCAGTTCTTACACTGAAGCTTTCTTT. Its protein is CASSSYTEAFF.

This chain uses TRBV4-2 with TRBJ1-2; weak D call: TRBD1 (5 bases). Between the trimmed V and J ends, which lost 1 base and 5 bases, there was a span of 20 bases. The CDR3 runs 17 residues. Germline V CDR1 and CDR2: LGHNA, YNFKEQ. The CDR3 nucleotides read TGTGCCAGCAGCCAAGCTGACGTGGGGGGGGTAGGGTATGGCTACACCTTC. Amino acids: CASSQADVGGVGYGYTF.

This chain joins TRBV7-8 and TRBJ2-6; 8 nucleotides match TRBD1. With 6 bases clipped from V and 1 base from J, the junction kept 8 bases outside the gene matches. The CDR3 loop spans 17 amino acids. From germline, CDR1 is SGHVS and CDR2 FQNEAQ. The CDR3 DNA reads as TGTGCCAGCAGTTCTCAGGGGGCCAGGTCTGGGGCCAACGTCCTGACTTTC. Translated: CASSSQGARSGANVLTF.

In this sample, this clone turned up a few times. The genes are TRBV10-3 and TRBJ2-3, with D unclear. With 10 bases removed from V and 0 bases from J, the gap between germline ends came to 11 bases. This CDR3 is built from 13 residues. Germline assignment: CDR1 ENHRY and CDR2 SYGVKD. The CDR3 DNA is TGTGCCACCTCCCCGCGAAGCACAGATACGCAGTATTTT. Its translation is CATSPRSTDTQYF.

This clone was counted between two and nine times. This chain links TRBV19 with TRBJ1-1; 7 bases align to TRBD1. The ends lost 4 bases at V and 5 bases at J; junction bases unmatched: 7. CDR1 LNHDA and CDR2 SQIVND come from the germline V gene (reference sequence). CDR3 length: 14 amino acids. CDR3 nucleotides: TGTGCCAGTAGTACCCCCCCCAGGGGGACTGAAGCTTTCTTT. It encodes CASSTPPRGTEAFF.

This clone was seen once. CDR3 coding DNA: TGTGCCAGCAGCTTTGGAGGGGCGAACACTGAAGCTTTCTTT. As protein: CASSFGGANTEAFF. The chain joins TRBV7-8 to TRBJ1-1; D is possibly TRBD1 (5 bases). CDR3 size: 14 residues. The ends were cut back, 3 bases at V and 1 base at J, with 9 bases in the middle. Germline V gene lookup returns CDR1 SGHVS and CDR2 FQNEAQ. Based on the CDR3 plus reference TRBV7-8 and TRBJ1-1, the full variable domain is GAGVSQSPRYKVAKRGQDVALRCDPISGHVSLFWYQQALGQGPEFLTYFQNEAQLDKSGLPSDRFFAERPEGSVSTLKIQRTQQEDSAVYLCASSFGGANTEAFFGQGTRLTVV.

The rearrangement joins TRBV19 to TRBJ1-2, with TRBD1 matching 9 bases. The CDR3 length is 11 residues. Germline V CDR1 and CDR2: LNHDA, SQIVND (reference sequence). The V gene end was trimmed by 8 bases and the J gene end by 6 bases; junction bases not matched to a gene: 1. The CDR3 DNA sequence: TGTGCCAGTGGACAGGGGAATGGCTACACCTTC. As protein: CASGQGNGYTF.

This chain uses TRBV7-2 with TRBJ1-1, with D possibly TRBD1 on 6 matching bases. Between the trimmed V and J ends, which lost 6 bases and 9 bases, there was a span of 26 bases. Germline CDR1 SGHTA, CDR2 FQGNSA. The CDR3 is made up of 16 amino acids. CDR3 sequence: CASSQSGRGSLTQAFF. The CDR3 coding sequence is TGTGCCAGCAGTCAAAGTGGAAGGGGGTCCTTGACGCAAGCTTTCTTT.

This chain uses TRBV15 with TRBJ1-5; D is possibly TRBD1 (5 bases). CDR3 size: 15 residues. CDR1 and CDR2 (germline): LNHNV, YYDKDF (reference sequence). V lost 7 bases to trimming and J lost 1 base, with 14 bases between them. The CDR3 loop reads CATTWGGGSNQPQHF. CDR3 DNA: TGTGCCACCACATGGGGGGGAGGAAGCAATCAGCCCCAGCATTTT.

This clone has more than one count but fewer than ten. The CDR3 DNA is TGTGCCAGCACCCCAAACAGCTACAATGAGCAGTTCTTC. Translating it yields CASTPNSYNEQFF. The rearrangement uses TRBV3-1 (or the pseudogene TRBV3-2) and TRBJ2-1; D not certain. This CDR3 has 13 amino acids. The germline V and J ends were trimmed by 7 bases and 3 bases, with 10 bases remaining between them. Germline V gene data show CDR1 as LGHDT and CDR2 as YNNKEL (reference sequence).